The clone carrying this T cell receptor beta chain showed up just a few times. Antigen specificity is unknown. The data belong to a study of blood T cells in healthy people across ages. Primers used in a second PCR of roughly 6 to 11 cycles were a sample-barcoded 5' primer and a J-beta primer mix. TCRdb fed the 5' RACE reads into MiXCR, producing one record per CDR3 protein. The table has about 1.4 million distinct CDR3 sequences, approximately 59% seen once. Trimming removed 2 bases from V and 4 bases from J; junction bases left unmatched: 13. The CDR3 spans 18 residues. Germline CDR1 and CDR2: SGHTA and FQGNSA. The donors, all healthy, were Caucasians living in Russia, aged 6 to 90. Findings of the study overall: Long-lived and aged donors differed, with more naive CD4+ cells and higher diversity in the long-lived. From one million sequenced T cells, diversity estimates were lower bounds. Naive T cell percentage showed a strong correlation with the diversity of TCR beta.

The sequencing sample was made of blood. The chain uses TRBV7-2 and TRBJ2-5; 10 bases line up with TRBD2. This TCR was sampled from a man younger than 35 in good health. Written as DNA, the CDR3 is TGTGCCAGCAGCTTAAGAAGTTTGCTAGCGGGAGCCCTAGAGACCCAGTACTTC. It codes for CASSLRSLLAGALETQYF.